This is a list of T cell receptor beta chains from one sample in a study of tumor-infiltrating lymphocytes in primary liver carcinoma. Via MiXCR, TCRdb re-called the multiplex PCR reads, giving one row per CDR3 protein. The table has 250,000 to 400,000 distinct CDR3 sequences, less than 75% seen once. Sequenced material: peripheral blood. All receptors come from a man aged 35-49 years with primary liver carcinoma and hepatitis B virus infection. CDR3s include the opening cysteine and the closing phenylalanine or tryptophan. D genes are given only for firm matches. Some rows have no size entry. The others give once, few or many, or a class for an expanded clone.

J gene | D gene | clone size | V gene | CDR3 protein | CDR3 DNA
TRBJ2-7 | - | many | TRBV12-3/TRBV12-4 | CTSSFGRLSYEQYF | TGTACCAGCAGTTTTGGACGACTCTCCTACGAGCAGTACTTC
TRBJ1-5 | - | - | TRBV10-3 | CAISGSQVNQPQHF | TGTGCCATCAGTGGGTCCCAGGTGAATCAGCCCCAGCATTTT
TRBJ1-3 | TRBD1 | - | TRBV5-1 | CASSLDRGYQNTIYF | TGCGCCAGCAGCTTGGACAGGGGGTATCAGAACACCATATATTTT
TRBJ1-5 | - | - | TRBV12-3/TRBV12-4 | CASRDEVVGTQHF | TGTGCCAGCAGGGACGAGGTGGTAGGGACCCAGCATTTT
TRBJ1-1 | - | many | TRBV12-3/TRBV12-4 | CASSPGRALSAFF | TGTGCCAGCAGTCCTGGGCGGGCCCTTTCGGCTTTCTTT
TRBJ2-1 | TRBD2 | - | TRBV28 | CASSGLAGGKGQFF | TGTGCCAGCAGCGGACTAGCGGGAGGGAAAGGCCAGTTCTTC
TRBJ2-6 | - | - | TRBV7-9 | CASSVVRQGFSGANVLTF | TGTGCCAGCAGCGTGGTCAGGCAGGGGTTTTCTGGGGCCAACGTCCTGACTTTC
TRBJ1-1 | - | - | TRBV5-6 | CASSSRVGVATEAFF | TGTGCCAGCAGCTCGCGAGTTGGAGTGGCCACTGAAGCTTTCTTT
TRBJ1-6 | - | many | TRBV6-5 | CASSRGRTYQGSPLHF | TGTGCCAGCAGCCGAGGGCGGACTTATCAGGGTTCACCCCTCCACTTT
TRBJ2-1 | - | many | TRBV4-1 | CASSQEGRVGDNEQFF | TGCGCCAGCAGCCAAGAGGGCAGGGTTGGAGACAATGAGCAGTTCTTC
TRBJ2-5 | TRBD2 | - | TRBV6-5 | CDSRPTSGETQYF | TGTGACAGCAGACCGACTAGCGGAGAGACCCAGTACTTC
TRBJ2-1 | TRBD2 | many | TRBV4-2 | CASSRVTSGTSYNEQFF | TGTGCCAGCAGCCGAGTTACTAGCGGGACCTCCTACAATGAGCAGTTCTTC
TRBJ2-2 | - | many | TRBV6-1 | CASSASLVGELFF | TGTGCCAGCAGTGCATCATTAGTCGGGGAGCTGTTTTTT
TRBJ2-7 | - | many | TRBV29-1 | CSVAADRGEQYF | TGCAGCGTTGCGGCGGATCGGGGCGAGCAGTACTTC
TRBJ2-2 | - | - | TRBV4-2 | CASSQDDGRGTGEMFF | TGTGCCAGCAGCCAGGATGATGGCAGGGGCACCGGGGAGATGTTTTTT
TRBJ1-5 | TRBD1 | - | TRBV28 | CASSLLGTDNQPQHF | TGTGCCAGCAGTTTACTGGGGACAGACAATCAGCCCCAGCATTTT
TRBJ2-2 | - | - | TRBV11-2 | CASSLARGRTREPFF | TGTGCCAGCAGCTTAGCACGGGGACGGACCCGGGAGCCGTTTTTT
TRBJ2-2 | - | - | TRBV6-2/TRBV6-3 | CTSKARTGAGELFF | TGTACCAGCAAGGCCCGAACGGGAGCCGGGGAGCTGTTTTTT
TRBJ1-3 | - | many | TRBV6-5 | CASRPKVSGNTIYF | TGTGCCAGCAGGCCCAAAGTCTCTGGAAACACCATATATTTT
TRBJ2-1 | - | once | TRBV29-1 | CSVEDDGGGNEQFF | TGCAGCGTTGAAGATGATGGAGGGGGCAATGAGCAATTCTTC
TRBJ2-1 | - | once | TRBV30 | CSWSSGDFNEQFF | TGTTCCTGGAGCTCGGGGGATTTCAATGAGCAGTTCTTC
TRBJ1-1 | TRBD1 | many | TRBV4-1 | CASSRPGKPGQGAKTRTEAFF | TGCGCCAGCAGCCGTCCAGGGAAACCGGGACAGGGGGCGAAAACGAGAACTGAAGCTTTCTTT
TRBJ2-1 | - | few | TRBV5-5 | CASSLGLGAAVEQFF | TGTGCCAGCAGCTTGGGACTGGGGGCGGCGGTTGAGCAGTTCTTC
TRBJ1-6 | TRBD1 | once | TRBV6-1 | CANSDRRGLSSPLHF | TGTGCCAACAGTGATCGGAGGGGGCTGAGTTCACCCCTCCACTTT
TRBJ1-6 | - | - | TRBV11-2 | CASSSGQNSPIHF | TGTGCCAGCAGCTCGGGCCAGAATTCACCCATCCACTTT
TRBJ2-3 | - | - | TRBV28 | CASRSPGGDTQYF | TGTGCCAGCAGATCACCTGGAGGGGATACGCAGTATTTT
TRBJ2-1 | TRBD1 | few | TRBV5-1 | CASSLYRGSYNEQFF | TGCGCCAGCAGCTTATACAGGGGCTCTTACAATGAGCAGTTCTTC
TRBJ2-7 | - | - | TRBV11-2 | CAGQTVIHEQYF | TGTGCCGGCCAGACGGTCATACACGAGCAGTACTTC
TRBJ2-5 | - | many | TRBV6-1 | CASKKGETQYF | TGTGCCAGCAAGAAGGGAGAGACCCAGTACTTC
TRBJ2-3 | - | many | TRBV5-1 | CASSDAGIPADTQYF | TGCGCCAGCAGCGATGCAGGGATCCCCGCAGATACGCAGTATTTT
TRBJ1-2 | - | - | TRBV12-3/TRBV12-4 | CASSFSGRRNYGYTF | TGTGCCAGCAGTTTTAGTGGCAGACGTAACTATGGCTACACCTTC
TRBJ2-7 | - | - | TRBV4-2 | CASSQATSYEQYF | TGTGCCAGCAGCCAGGCGACCTCCTACGAGCAGTACTTC
TRBJ2-3 | - | - | TRBV11-2 | CTSSLGTVGTDTQYF | TGTACCAGCAGCTTAGGGACGGTTGGAACAGATACGCAGTATTTT
TRBJ2-1 | - | many | TRBV7-8 | CASSFLTGNEQFF | TGTGCCAGCAGCTTCCTAACGGGGAATGAGCAGTTCTTC
TRBJ2-7 | - | - | TRBV6-5 | CASKRAGPSYEQYF | TGTGCCAGCAAACGAGCGGGCCCAAGCTACGAGCAGTACTTC
TRBJ2-1 | - | once | TRBV2 | CASSEPAGYNEQFF | TGTGCCAGTAGTGAACCAGCAGGGTACAATGAGCAGTTCTTC
TRBJ2-2 | - | - | TRBV11-2 | CASSFTLGTVELFF | TGTGCCAGCAGCTTTACCCTGGGGACCGTGGAGCTGTTTTTT
TRBJ2-1 | - | - | TRBV24-1 | CATSTPPANEQFF | TGTGCCACCAGTACCCCCCCCGCCAATGAGCAGTTCTTC
TRBJ2-1 | TRBD2 | many | TRBV6-2/TRBV6-3 | CASSDRLAGRLGEQFF | TGTGCCAGCAGCGACAGACTAGCGGGGCGTCTGGGTGAGCAGTTCTTC
TRBJ2-1 | - | few | TRBV7-9 | CASSWGEVNEQFF | TGTGCCAGCAGCTGGGGGGAGGTTAATGAGCAGTTCTTC
TRBJ1-1 | - | - | TRBV14 | CASSQVFSMNTEPFF | TGTGCCAGCAGCCAAGTCTTCTCGATGAACACTGAACCTTTCTTT
TRBJ2-1 | - | - | TRBV11-2 | CASSPPHNEQFF | TGTGCCAGCAGCCCCCCGCACAATGAGCAGTTCTTC
TRBJ2-1 | - | once | TRBV30 | CAWGDQPFYNEQFF | TGTGCCTGGGGCGATCAACCTTTCTACAATGAGCAGTTCTTC
TRBJ2-1 | TRBD2 | - | TRBV11-2 | CACSSTGGGIAALAQFF | TGTGCCTGCAGCTCGACGGGGGGGGGCATCGCAGCTCTGGCGCAGTTCTTC
TRBJ1-3 | - | - | TRBV12-3/TRBV12-4 | CASVWAGAGNTIYF | TGTGCCAGCGTTTGGGCAGGGGCTGGAAACACCATATACTTT
TRBJ2-2 | - | - | TRBV7-9 | CASNLGQGLGELFF | TGTGCCAGCAACTTAGGGCAGGGCCTCGGGGAGCTGTTTTTT
TRBJ2-1 | TRBD1 | - | TRBV5-1 | CASSLGTGGYNEQFF | TGCGCCAGCAGCTTGGGGACAGGGGGGTACAATGAGCAGTTCTTC
TRBJ2-5 | - | - | TRBV6-1 | CASSEPRRGAKETQYF | TGTGCCAGCAGTGAACCCCGGCGAGGGGCTAAAGAGACCCAGTACTTC
TRBJ1-1 | - | few | TRBV5-1 | CASSLSSGNTEAFF | TGCGCCAGCAGCTTGAGCTCGGGGAACACTGAAGCTTTCTTT
TRBJ2-7 | TRBD1 | - | TRBV10-3 | CAIGSSAGGYEQYF | TGTGCCATCGGTTCCTCGGCAGGGGGATATGAGCAGTACTTC
TRBJ2-3 | TRBD2 | - | TRBV5-1 | CASSETSGTDTQYF | TGCGCCAGCAGCGAGACTAGCGGCACAGATACGCAGTATTTT
TRBJ2-5 | - | - | TRBV6-1 | CAGSDPRQRVRAQYF | TGTGCCGGCAGTGATCCCCGACAGAGGGTAAGGGCCCAGTACTTC
TRBJ2-1 | - | - | TRBV11-2 | CASSLIGVYNKQFF | TGTGCCAGCAGTCTCATCGGGGTGTACAATAAGCAGTTCTTC
TRBJ1-3 | TRBD1 | - | TRBV6-5 | CASRGQVGNTIYF | TGTGCCAGCAGGGGACAGGTTGGAAACACCATATATTTT
TRBJ2-1 | TRBD2 | few | TRBV29-1 | CSAGGGGPLEQFF | TGCAGCGCCGGGGGGGGAGGGCCTCTTGAGCAGTTCTTC
TRBJ1-2 | - | - | TRBV28 | CASSSGRLYGYTF | TGTGCCAGCAGTTCCGGACGGCTCTATGGCTACACCTTC
TRBJ2-1 | - | - | TRBV12-3/TRBV12-4 | CASSFKAAQNEQFF | TGTGCCAGCAGTTTCAAGGCCGCTCAGAATGAGCAGTTCTTC
TRBJ1-4 | - | - | TRBV5-1 | CASSLGSGANEKLFF | TGCGCCAGCAGCTTGGGGTCCGGGGCGAATGAAAAACTGTTTTTT
TRBJ1-2 | - | many | TRBV4-1 | CASSQGETGNYGYTF | TGCGCCAGCAGCCAAGGGGAAACAGGGAACTATGGCTACACCTTC
TRBJ2-7 | - | - | TRBV11-1 | CASSFYGASSEQNF | TGTGCCAGTAGCTTTTATGGGGCCTCCTCCGAGCAGAACTTC